The 28 T cell receptor beta chains below all came from one sample that was sequenced in a study of T cell responses to AZD1222 COVID-19 vaccine. Clones were read by immunoSEQ multiplex PCR, and TCRdb kept only the in-frame ones, dropping some. Of 65,000 to 80,000 clones listed, 83% are singletons. The specimen was peripheral blood, collected 28 days after the second AZD1222 dose. All receptors come from an adult who received the AZD1222 COVID-19 vaccine.

The chain links TRBV14 to TRBJ2-7, with D perhaps TRBD1 or TRBD2 (5 bases each). V was pared by 5 bases and J by 2 bases, with 16 bases between. The CDR3 consists of 15 residues. The germline V gene has CDR1 SGHDN and CDR2 FVKESK. The CDR3 is CASSVLGDRAYEQYF. CDR3 coding DNA: TGTGCCAGCAGCGTACTAGGGGATAGAGCCTACGAGCAGTACTTC.

This rearrangement joins TRBV29-1 to TRBJ1-3, with no clear D. CDR1 is SQVTM and CDR2 is ANQGSEA in the germline V gene. This CDR3 contains 14 residues. V was clipped by 2 bases and J by 4 bases, with 12 bases between them. The CDR3 bases are TGCAGCGTTGAAAGGAAGGGTTGGGGAAACACCATATATTTT. Its translation is CSVERKGWGNTIYF.

V usage is TRBV21-1 and J usage is TRBJ2-3; the D segment call TRBD2 is taken from the table without a DNA check. TRBV21-1 is a pseudogene locus. The CDR3 runs 13 residues. In DNA, the CDR3 is TGTGCCAGAGGGGCGCGGGATACAGATACGCAGTATTTT. It translates to CARGARDTDTQYF.

The CDR3 spells CASSLDLARNEQFF. The DNA of the CDR3 is TGTGCCAGCAGCTTAGATCTAGCTAGGAATGAGCAGTTCTTC. The chain carries TRBV11-2 and TRBJ2-1, with a tentative D call TRBD2 (5 bases). The CDR3 totals 14 residues. Trimming stripped 0 bases from V and 7 bases from J, with 10 bases between. From germline, CDR1 is SGHAT and CDR2 FQNNGV.

DNA of the CDR3: TGCGCCAGCAGCTTGGTCCCCCAGGGATTCGGCAATCAGCCCCAGCATTTT. Translating gives CASSLVPQGFGNQPQHF. This chain connects TRBV5-1 to TRBJ1-5, with D possibly being TRBD1 (5 bases). This CDR3 has 17 amino acids. Looked up from germline, CDR1 is SGHRS and CDR2 is YFSETQ. V was pared by 0 bases and J by 2 bases, with 15 bases between.

The chain's CDR3 is CASSPMGDAKGYGYTF. The CDR3, as DNA: TGTGCCAGCTCACCTATGGGAGATGCTAAAGGCTATGGCTACACCTTC. V gene TRBV18 combines with J gene TRBJ1-2; D not resolved. V lost 3 bases and J 4 bases, leaving 18 bases between the germline ends. CDR3 length equals 16 residues. The germline gives CDR1 KGHSH, CDR2 LQKENI. The variable domain in full, completed from reference TRBV18 and TRBJ1-2, reads NAGVMQNPRHLVRRRGQEARLRCSPMKGHSHVYWYRQLPEEGLKFMVYLQKENIIDESGMPKERFSAEFPKEGPSILRIQQVVRGDSAAYFCASSPMGDAKGYGYTFGSGTRLTVV.

The gene calls are TRBV27 and TRBJ1-5, with 8 positions matching TRBD1. Unmatched junction bases numbered 7, after V lost 0 bases and J lost 6 bases. The CDR3 totals 16 residues. Germline V gene sequence: CDR1 MNHEY, CDR2 SMNVEV (reference sequence). DNA of the CDR3: TGTGCCAGCAGTTTATCTCAGCAGGGGGCTGGTCAGCCCCAGCATTTT. Residues: CASSLSQQGAGQPQHF.

This rearrangement joins TRBV3-1 (or the pseudogene TRBV3-2) to TRBJ2-7, with D perhaps being TRBD1 or TRBD2 (5 bases each). Between the trimmed V and J ends, which lost 0 bases and 4 bases, there was a span of 13 bases. The CDR3 consists of 15 residues. Germline V gives CDR1 LGHDT, CDR2 YNNKEL (reference sequence). This chain's CDR3 is CASSQDLGTPYEQYF. The CDR3 coding sequence is TGTGCCAGCAGCCAAGACTTAGGGACCCCTTACGAGCAGTACTTC.

The J gene is TRBJ2-6, the V gene TRBV25-1, with D tentatively TRBD1 (6 bases). The CDR3 has 18 residues. Deletions cut 1 base from V and 0 bases from J, with 13 bases between. CDR1 and CDR2 (germline): MGHDK, SYGVNS. DNA for the CDR3: TGTGCCAGCAGTGAATTGGGGACACCCACCTCTGGGGCCAACGTCCTGACTTTC. The encoded protein is CASSELGTPTSGANVLTF. The whole variable domain, filled in from reference TRBV25-1 and TRBJ2-6, reads EADIYQTPRYLVIGTGKKITLECSQTMGHDKMYWYQQDPGMELHLIHYSYGVNSTEKGDLSSESTVSRIRTEHFPLTLESARPSHTSQYLCASSELGTPTSGANVLTFGAGSRLTVL.

The chain uses TRBV5-4 and TRBJ2-5; 8 bases fit TRBD2. The CDR3 extends over 14 amino acids. The germline gives CDR1 SGHNT, CDR2 YYREEE (reference sequence). J was trimmed by 5 bases and V by 0 bases; bases with no gene match: 3. CDR3 sequence: CASSLAGGPETQYF. In DNA form, the CDR3 reads TGTGCCAGCAGCTTGGCGGGAGGGCCTGAGACCCAGTACTTC.

The V and J genes are TRBV9 and TRBJ1-1, with D unresolved. The CDR3 contains 16 residues. With 4 bases removed from V and 3 bases from J, the gap between germline ends came to 19 bases. In germline, CDR1 is SGDLS, CDR2 YYNGEE. The CDR3 is CASSPSDGFLDTEAFF. For the CDR3, the DNA is TGTGCCAGCAGCCCGTCCGACGGATTTCTCGACACTGAAGCTTTCTTT.

Written as DNA, the CDR3 is TGTGCCAGCAGTAGTAGACAGGGATCCTACGAGCAGTACTTC. Protein product: CASSSRQGSYEQYF. The V call is TRBV25-1, the J call TRBJ2-7, with 7 positions matching TRBD1. The CDR3 length is 14 residues. The V gene end was trimmed by 5 bases and the J gene end by 1 base; junction bases not matched to a gene: 5. Germline-derived CDR1 and CDR2 are MGHDK and SYGVNS.

The chain employs TRBV9 and TRBJ1-2; no reliable D call. The CDR3 spans 13 residues. The V end lost 0 bases, the J end lost 8 bases, and 11 bases lay between the germline ends. CDR1 and CDR2 (germline): SGDLS, YYNGEE. This CDR3 reads CASSVVDLTGYTF. The DNA for the CDR3 is TGTGCCAGCAGCGTAGTGGACCTCACGGGCTACACCTTC. Supplemented by reference TRBV9 and TRBJ1-2, the full variable domain reads DSGVTQTPKHLITATGQRVTLRCSPRSGDLSVYWYQQSLDQGLQFLIQYYNGEERAKGNILERFSAQQFPDLHSELNLSSLELGDSALYFCASSVVDLTGYTFGSGTRLTVV.

The rearrangement joins TRBV29-1 to TRBJ1-2; D might be TRBD1 (5 bases). This CDR3 spans 14 amino acids. The V and J ends lost 5 bases and 8 bases respectively, with 21 bases between them. The germline gives CDR1 SQVTM, CDR2 ANQGSEA. CDR3 DNA sequence: TGCAGCGTTAAACCCACCGGGGCCCGAAGCGGCTACACCTTC. It codes for CSVKPTGARSGYTF.

J is TRBJ2-7 and V is TRBV6-6, with TRBD2 matching over 16 bases. The CDR3 extends over 16 amino acids. In germline, CDR1 is MNHNY, CDR2 SVGAGI (reference sequence). Trimming at V came to 2 bases and at J to 2 bases, leaving 0 bases not matched to a gene. CDR3 nucleotide sequence: TGTGCCAGCAGTTACGGGACTAGCGGGAGGGCCTACGAGCAGTACTTC. Translated, it gives CASSYGTSGRAYEQYF.

This chain connects TRBV7-9 to TRBJ2-7; the D gene is possibly TRBD2 (7 bases). The V end lost 8 bases, the J end lost 3 bases, and 17 bases lay between the germline ends. The CDR3 contains 14 residues. Germline values: CDR1 SEHNR, CDR2 FQNEAQ (reference sequence). The CDR3 region is CASAIRGGDYEQYF. CDR3 DNA sequence: TGTGCCAGCGCAATCAGGGGAGGGGACTACGAGCAGTACTTC.

The chain links TRBV6-4 to TRBJ1-6; D possibly corresponds to TRBD1 (5 bases). The CDR3 has 14 amino acids. Germline V gene lookup returns CDR1 MRHNA and CDR2 SNTAGT. V was pared by 6 bases and J by 7 bases, with 13 bases between. In nucleotides, the CDR3 is TGTGCCAGCAGCCCAGGGCAGGAGAATTCACCCCTCCACTTT. This encodes CASSPGQENSPLHF.

The rearrangement links TRBV4-1 to TRBJ2-2, with TRBD2 matching 11 bases. The germline V gene has CDR1 MGHRA and CDR2 YSYEKL. Trimming cost V 4 bases and J 5 bases; bases outside gene matches: 9. The CDR3 totals 17 residues. CDR3 sequence (DNA): TGCGCCAGCAGCCTCGAGGTACTAGCGGGAGTAACCGGGGAGCTGTTTTTT. Translated, it gives CASSLEVLAGVTGELFF.

The V gene is TRBV4-2, the J gene TRBJ1-1; 9 bases fit TRBD1. CDR1 and CDR2 (germline): LGHNA, YNFKEQ. J was trimmed by 4 bases and V by 0 bases; bases with no gene match: 9. There are 17 residues in the CDR3. CDR3 coding DNA: TGTGCCAGCAGCCAAGAACCCCGGGACAGGGATCGCACTGAAGCTTTCTTT. It codes for CASSQEPRDRDRTEAFF.

The rearrangement uses TRBV15 and TRBJ2-1; 7 bases line up with TRBD2. The trim removed 0 bases at V and 7 bases at J, leaving 6 bases unmatched. Germline CDR1 reads LNHNV; CDR2 reads YYDKDF (reference sequence). The CDR3 is 15 amino acids. CDR3 residues: CATSRDAGVTNEQFF. Here the CDR3 DNA reads TGTGCCACCAGCAGAGATGCGGGAGTAACAAATGAGCAGTTCTTC. Filled out from reference TRBV15 and TRBJ2-1, the complete variable domain reads DAMVIQNPRYQVTQFGKPVTLSCSQTLNHNVMYWYQQKSSQAPKLLFHYYDKDFNNEADTPDNFQSRRPNTSFCFLDIRSPGLGDTAMYLCATSRDAGVTNEQFFGPGTRLTVL.

The V and J genes are TRBV7-3 and TRBJ2-5, with 11 bases aligning to TRBD2. CDR1 SGHTA and CDR2 FQGTGA come from the germline V gene. The CDR3 consists of 15 residues. Germline trimming cut 2 bases from V and 5 bases from J; bases unmatched to any gene: 4. In nucleotides, the CDR3 is TGTGCCAGCAGCTTAGGGACTAGCGGTCGGGAGACCCAGTACTTC. It yields the protein CASSLGTSGRETQYF.

The V call is TRBV9, the J call TRBJ2-5; possible D gene TRBD1, 6 bases. Germline-derived CDR1 and CDR2 are SGDLS and YYNGEE. The CDR3 covers 15 residues. Trimming cost V 2 bases and J 0 bases, with 11 bases left between them. CDR3 bases: TGTGCCAGCAGCGTCACGGACAGATACCAAGAGACCCAGTACTTC. Translating gives CASSVTDRYQETQYF.

The chain recombines TRBV28 with TRBJ2-7; 15 bases fit TRBD2. The CDR3 runs 16 residues. V was pared by 3 bases and J by 2 bases, with 2 bases of the junction left unmatched. Germline V gene sequence: CDR1 MDHEN, CDR2 SYDVKM. CDR3 in DNA: TGTGCCAGCAGTTTGGGACTAGCGGGAGGAACCTACGAGCAGTACTTC. Translated: CASSLGLAGGTYEQYF. Together with reference TRBV28 and TRBJ2-7, the CDR3 gives the full variable domain: DVKVTQSSRYLVKRTGEKVFLECVQDMDHENMFWYRQDPGLGLRLIYFSYDVKMKEKGDIPEGYSVSREKKERFSLILESASTNQTSMYLCASSLGLAGGTYEQYFGPGTRLTVT.

The chain joins TRBV19 to TRBJ1-1; 7 nucleotides line up with TRBD1. Per germline, CDR1 LNHDA and CDR2 SQIVND (reference sequence). The CDR3 loop spans 14 amino acids. V lost 4 bases and J lost 2; bases outside the gene matches: 4. DNA for the CDR3: TGTGCCAGTAGTACCCGACAGGGCAACACTGAAGCTTTCTTT. Translated, it gives CASSTRQGNTEAFF.

This clone was recorded only once. V usage is TRBV4-1 and J usage is TRBJ2-5, with D unresolved. Trimming removed 1 base from V and 4 bases from J, with 13 bases in between. CDR3 size: 15 residues. Looked up from germline, CDR1 is MGHRA and CDR2 is YSYEKL. The CDR3 coding sequence is TGCGCCAGCAGCCAAGCTCAACGGTTAGGAGAGACCCAGTACTTC. This translates into CASSQAQRLGETQYF.

This chain connects TRBV5-1 to TRBJ1-4; D is ambiguous. This CDR3 contains 18 residues. Deletions cut 0 bases from V and 6 bases from J, with 21 bases between. Germline CDR1 reads SGHRS; CDR2 reads YFSETQ. CDR3 bases: TGCGCCAGCAGCTTGGGTCGGCAGCCGCAACTAATGGATGAAAAACTGTTTTTT. Amino acids: CASSLGRQPQLMDEKLFF.

The CDR3 DNA follows: TGTGCCAGCAGGTCCGCGGACAGACTTAATCAGCCCCAGCATTTT. Translated: CASRSADRLNQPQHF. V usage is TRBV21-1 and J usage is TRBJ1-5; the D call in the table, TRBD1, was not verified against the DNA. TRBV21-1 is designated a pseudogene. CDR3 length: 15 amino acids.

The chain couples TRBV7-2 to TRBJ2-6, with D maybe TRBD2 (6 bases). This CDR3 contains 16 residues. CDR1 is SGHTA, CDR2 FQGNSA, per germline. Between the trimmed V and J ends, which lost 4 bases and 0 bases, there was a span of 10 bases. CDR3 protein: CASSSWEDSGANVLTF. The CDR3 DNA is TGTGCCAGCAGCTCGTGGGAGGACTCTGGGGCCAACGTCCTGACTTTC.